The clone carrying this T cell receptor beta chain was counted once. From germline, CDR1 is MNHEY and CDR2 SVGAGI. With 6 bases removed from V and 4 bases from J, the gap between germline ends came to 15 bases. The CDR3 is 14 amino acids. The assay was immunoSEQ multiplex PCR, and TCRdb's table has in-frame clones only and misses some. This sample carries around 300,000 clones, about 90% of them seen once, and the ten largest clones take approximately 2%. This record comes from a study of blood T cell repertoires in COVID-19. Study-wide background: COVID-19 samples collected from the United States, Italy and Spain covered acute and convalescent phases.

The origin of this receptor is a young man with active or convalescent COVID-19. V is TRBV6-5 and J is TRBJ1-1; a weak D match, TRBD1 (5 bases). The material sequenced was peripheral blood. CDR3 region: CASRAIKGPTEAFF. As DNA, the CDR3 is TGTGCCAGCAGGGCAATCAAGGGGCCCACTGAAGCTTTCTTT.